This is a list of T cell receptor beta chains from one sample in a study of T cell responses to AZD1222 COVID-19 vaccine. The repertoire was sequenced with immunoSEQ multiplex PCR; TCRdb's copy has only in-frame clones and lacks some. The sample yields about 92,000 clones, roughly nine tenths seen once. Material: peripheral blood, obtained on day 0 of AZD1222 vaccination. Receptors were obtained from an adult in good health. Both conserved end residues are part of each CDR3. The order of the fields is CDR3 length, V gene, D gene, J gene, clone size, CDR3 protein, CDR3 DNA. D genes are given only for firm matches. Some rows have no size entry. The others give once, few or many, or a class for an expanded clone.

>14|TRBV24-1|.|TRBJ1-5|.
CATSDLGPRQPQHF
TGTGCCACCAGTGATTTGGGACCACGACAGCCCCAGCATTTT
>14|TRBV19|TRBD1|TRBJ1-1|.
CASRETGRNTEAFF
TGTGCCAGTAGAGAGACAGGGCGCAACACTGAAGCTTTCTTT
>14|TRBV5-1|.|TRBJ1-6|.
CASSFSSYNSPLHF
TGCGCCAGCAGCTTCAGCTCCTATAATTCACCCCTCCACTTT
>15|TRBV3-1/TRBV3-2|.|TRBJ2-7|once
CASSHGGSAGREQYF
TGTGCCAGCAGCCACGGGGGATCCGCGGGGAGGGAGCAGTACTTC
>15|TRBV19|TRBD1|TRBJ1-1|.
CASSFQGALNTEAFF
TGTGCCAGTAGTTTCCAGGGGGCGCTGAACACTGAAGCTTTCTTT
>17|TRBV10-3|TRBD1|TRBJ2-7|.
CAISDGTGTGAFYEQYF
TGTGCCATCAGTGACGGCACCGGGACAGGGGCTTTCTACGAGCAGTACTTC
>14|TRBV6-4|.|TRBJ1-2|.
CASTKPEGFNGYTF
TGTGCCAGTACGAAGCCAGAGGGGTTCAATGGCTACACCTTC
>20|TRBV4-1|.|TRBJ1-3|.
CASSQAQTRWGGPEGNTIYF
TGCGCCAGCAGCCAAGCTCAGACCCGATGGGGGGGGCCTGAAGGAAACACCATATATTTT
>13|TRBV10-2|.|TRBJ1-1|.
CASSEGNRAEAFF
TGCGCCAGCAGTGAGGGGAATCGGGCTGAAGCTTTCTTT
>14|TRBV2|.|TRBJ1-2|.
CASSESGRGYGYTF
TGTGCCAGCAGTGAAAGTGGCAGAGGCTATGGCTACACCTTC
>15|TRBV4-3|.|TRBJ2-5|few
CASSQDLGGPETQYF
TGCGCCAGCAGCCAAGATCTGGGGGGGCCGGAGACCCAGTACTTC
>11|TRBV20-1|TRBD1|TRBJ1-1|.
CSATGQAEAFF
TGCAGTGCTACCGGACAGGCTGAAGCTTTCTTT
>15|TRBV7-9|.|TRBJ2-3|.
CASSILAGSTDTQYF
TGTGCCAGCAGCATTTTAGCCGGGTCGACAGATACGCAGTATTTT
>15|TRBV11-2|.|TRBJ1-5|once
CASSLGQNSNQPQHF
TGTGCCAGCAGCTTAGGACAGAATAGCAATCAGCCCCAGCATTTT
>17|TRBV6-1|.|TRBJ2-3|.
CASSEVLGVLITDTQYF
TGTGCCAGCAGCGAAGTGCTGGGGGTACTTATCACAGATACGCAGTATTTT
>15|TRBV6-5|TRBD1|TRBJ2-5|.
CASSYPQGNQETQYF
TGTGCCAGCAGTTACCCACAGGGGAATCAAGAGACCCAGTACTTC
>14|TRBV4-2|.|TRBJ1-1|few
CASSQGAENTEAFF
TGTGCCAGCAGCCAAGGGGCAGAGAACACTGAAGCTTTCTTT
>13|TRBV9|.|TRBJ1-5|.
CASSVGVDQPQHF
TGTGCCAGCAGCGTAGGAGTGGATCAGCCCCAGCATTTT
>14|TRBV5-1|.|TRBJ1-4|.
CASSLGRGGEKLFF
TGCGCCAGCAGCTTGGGCAGGGGAGGCGAAAAACTGTTTTTT
>13|TRBV5-1|.|TRBJ1-3|.
CASTWDRGNTIYF
TGCGCCAGCACCTGGGATCGGGGAAACACCATATATTTT